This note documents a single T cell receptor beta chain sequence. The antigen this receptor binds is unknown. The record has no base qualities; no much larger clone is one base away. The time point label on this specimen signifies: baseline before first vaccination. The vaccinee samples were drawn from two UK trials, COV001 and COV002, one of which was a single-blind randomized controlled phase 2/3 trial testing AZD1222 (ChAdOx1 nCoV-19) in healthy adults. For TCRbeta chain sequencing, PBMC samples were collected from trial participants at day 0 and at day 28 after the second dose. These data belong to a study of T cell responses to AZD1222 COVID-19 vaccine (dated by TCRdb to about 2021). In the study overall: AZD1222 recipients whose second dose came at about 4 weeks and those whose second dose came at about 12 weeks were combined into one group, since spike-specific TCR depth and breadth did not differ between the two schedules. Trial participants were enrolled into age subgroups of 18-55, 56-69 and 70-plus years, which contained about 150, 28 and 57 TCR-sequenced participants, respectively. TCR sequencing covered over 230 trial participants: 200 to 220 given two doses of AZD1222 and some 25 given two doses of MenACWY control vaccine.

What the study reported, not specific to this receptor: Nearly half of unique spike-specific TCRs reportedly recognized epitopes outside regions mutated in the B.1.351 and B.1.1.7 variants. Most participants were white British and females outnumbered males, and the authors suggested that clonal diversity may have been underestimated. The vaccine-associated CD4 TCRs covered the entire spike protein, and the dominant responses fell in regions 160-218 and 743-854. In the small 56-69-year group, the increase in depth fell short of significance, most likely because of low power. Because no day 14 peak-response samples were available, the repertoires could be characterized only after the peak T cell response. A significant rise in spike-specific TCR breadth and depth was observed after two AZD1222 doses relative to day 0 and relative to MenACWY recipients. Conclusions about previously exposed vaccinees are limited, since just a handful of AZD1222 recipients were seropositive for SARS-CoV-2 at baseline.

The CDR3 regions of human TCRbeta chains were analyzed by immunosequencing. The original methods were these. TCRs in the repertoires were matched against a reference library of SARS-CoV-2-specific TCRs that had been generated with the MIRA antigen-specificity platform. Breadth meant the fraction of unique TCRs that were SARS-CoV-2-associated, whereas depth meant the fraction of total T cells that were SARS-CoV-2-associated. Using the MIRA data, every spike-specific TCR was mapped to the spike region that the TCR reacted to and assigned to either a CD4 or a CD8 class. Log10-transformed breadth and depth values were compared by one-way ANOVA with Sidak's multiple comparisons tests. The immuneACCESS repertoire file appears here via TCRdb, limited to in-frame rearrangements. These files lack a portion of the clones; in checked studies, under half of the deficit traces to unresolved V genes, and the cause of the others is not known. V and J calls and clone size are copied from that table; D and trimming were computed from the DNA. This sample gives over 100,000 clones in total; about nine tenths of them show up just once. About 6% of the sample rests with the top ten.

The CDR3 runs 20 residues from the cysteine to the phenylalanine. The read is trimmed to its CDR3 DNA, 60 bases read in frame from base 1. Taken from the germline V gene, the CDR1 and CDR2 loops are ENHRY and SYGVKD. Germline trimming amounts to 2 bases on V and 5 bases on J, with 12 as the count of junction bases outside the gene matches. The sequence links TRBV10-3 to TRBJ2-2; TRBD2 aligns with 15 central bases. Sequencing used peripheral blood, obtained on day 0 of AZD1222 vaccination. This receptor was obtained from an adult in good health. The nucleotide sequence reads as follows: TGTGCCATCAGTGAGATCGGGACTAGCGGGGGGCCCTCTCTTACCGGGGAGCTGTTTTTT. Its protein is CAISEIGTSGGPSLTGELFF.